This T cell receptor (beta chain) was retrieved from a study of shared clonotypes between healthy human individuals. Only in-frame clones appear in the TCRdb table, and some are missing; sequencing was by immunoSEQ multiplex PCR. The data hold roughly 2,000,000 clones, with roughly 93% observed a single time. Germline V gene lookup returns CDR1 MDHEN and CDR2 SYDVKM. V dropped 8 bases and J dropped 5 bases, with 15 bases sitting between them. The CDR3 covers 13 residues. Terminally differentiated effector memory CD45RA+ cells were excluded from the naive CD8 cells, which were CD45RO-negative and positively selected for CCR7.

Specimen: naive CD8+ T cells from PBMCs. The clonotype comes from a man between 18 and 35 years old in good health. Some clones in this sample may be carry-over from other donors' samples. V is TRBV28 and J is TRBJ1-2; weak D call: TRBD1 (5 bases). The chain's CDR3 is CASSRQGTYGYTF. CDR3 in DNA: TGTGCCAGCTCACGACAAGGGACTTATGGCTACACCTTC.